This note documents a single T cell receptor beta chain sequence. The antigen is unknown. The record originates from a study of OX40 agonist ivuxolimab in advanced cancers. Across the study: Head and neck, renal cell, melanoma or hepatocellular carcinoma were the cancers that dose-escalation patients had. The mean age was around 56 years, ranging from about 23 to 79, with 82.7% of participants male.

Generated by immunoSEQ multiplex PCR, the TCRdb table keeps only in-frame clones and is missing some. This table has about 98,000 clones, roughly 93% appearing once. Between the trimmed V and J ends, which lost 2 bases and 7 bases, there was a span of 8 bases. CDR3 length: 12 amino acids. CDR1 MNHNY and CDR2 SVGAGI come from the germline V gene (reference sequence). Study-level points and caveats: In general, CD8+ T cells held more expanded clones than CD4+ did, on average.

This TCR came from an adult with an advanced solid tumor such as melanoma, head and neck, liver or kidney cancer. The sample in question was CD4+ or CD8+ T cells sorted from blood, obtained in a trial of the OX40 agonist ivuxolimab. V usage is TRBV6-6 and J usage is TRBJ1-1; no clear D. CDR3 sequence reads: CASSYGLSEAFF. For the CDR3, the DNA is TGTGCCAGCAGTTACGGATTAAGTGAAGCTTTCTTT.